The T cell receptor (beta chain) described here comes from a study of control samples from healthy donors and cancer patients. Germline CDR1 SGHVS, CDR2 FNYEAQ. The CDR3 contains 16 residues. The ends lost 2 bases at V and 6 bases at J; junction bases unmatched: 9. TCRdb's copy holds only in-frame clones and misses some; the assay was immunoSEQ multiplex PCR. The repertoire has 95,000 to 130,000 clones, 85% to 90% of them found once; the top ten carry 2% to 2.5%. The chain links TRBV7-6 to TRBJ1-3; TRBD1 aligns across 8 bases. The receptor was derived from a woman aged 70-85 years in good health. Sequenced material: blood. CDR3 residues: CASSLRGQGRVNTIYF. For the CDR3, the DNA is TGTGCCAGCAGCTTAAGAGGACAGGGCAGGGTAAACACCATATATTTT.